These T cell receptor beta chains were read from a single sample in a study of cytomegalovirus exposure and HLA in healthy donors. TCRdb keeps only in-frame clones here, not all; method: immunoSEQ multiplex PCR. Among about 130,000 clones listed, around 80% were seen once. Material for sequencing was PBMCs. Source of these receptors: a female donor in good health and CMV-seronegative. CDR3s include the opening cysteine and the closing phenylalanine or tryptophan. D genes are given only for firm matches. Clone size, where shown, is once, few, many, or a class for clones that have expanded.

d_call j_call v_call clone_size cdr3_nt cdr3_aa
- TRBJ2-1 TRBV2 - TGTGCCAGCAACAACCAGGGGCATGGCTACAATGAGCAGTTCTTC CASNNQGHGYNEQFF
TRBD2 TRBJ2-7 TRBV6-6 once TGTGCCAGCAGTTACTCCGGGACTAGCGGGAGCTACGAGCAGTACTTC CASSYSGTSGSYEQYF
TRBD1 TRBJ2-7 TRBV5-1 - TGCGCCAGCAGACAGGGGAACGGGCCGCGCCCCTACGAGCAGTACTTC CASRQGNGPRPYEQYF
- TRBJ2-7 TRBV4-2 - TGTGCCAGCAGCCAAGCCGGGGAGTACTCCTACGAGCAGTACTTC CASSQAGEYSYEQYF
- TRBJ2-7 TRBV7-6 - TGTGCCAGCAGCTCCTCACTGACAGGCTCCTACGAGCAGTACTTC CASSSSLTGSYEQYF
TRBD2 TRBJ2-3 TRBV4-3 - TGCGCCAGCAGCCAAGAGGGACTAGGAGCAGATACGCAGTATTTT CASSQEGLGADTQYF
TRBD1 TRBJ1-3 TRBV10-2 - TGCGCCAGCTCGGGACAGGGGGCGCCTGGAAACACCATATATTTT CASSGQGAPGNTIYF
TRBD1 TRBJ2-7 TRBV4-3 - TGCGCCAGCAGCTCCGGGACAGGGGACTACGAGCAGTACTTC CASSSGTGDYEQYF
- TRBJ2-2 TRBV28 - TGTGCCAGCAGTTTTCCGGACACCGGGGAGCTGTTTTTT CASSFPDTGELFF
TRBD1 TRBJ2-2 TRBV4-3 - TGCGCCAGCAGCCTAGACAGGGTTTCCGGGGAGCTGTTTTTT CASSLDRVSGELFF
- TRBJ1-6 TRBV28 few TGTGCCAGCAGCCCCGCGGGCATCGCGCCGCCCAGGTCACCCCTCCACTTT CASSPAGIAPPRSPLHF
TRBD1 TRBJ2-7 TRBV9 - TGTGCCAGCAGCACCTCCGGGACAGGGTACGAGCAGTACTTC CASSTSGTGYEQYF
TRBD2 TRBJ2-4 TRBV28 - TGTGCCAGCAGTCCTATAGCGGGAGGGCCGAGACTCATTCAGTACTTC CASSPIAGGPRLIQYF
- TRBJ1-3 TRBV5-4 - TGTGCCAGCAGTCTAGGGGGAGTTGGTGGAAACACCATATATTTT CASSLGGVGGNTIYF
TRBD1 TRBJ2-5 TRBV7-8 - TGTGCCAGCAGCCGGGACAGGGAACGGAGGGTTTACTTC CASSRDRERRVYF
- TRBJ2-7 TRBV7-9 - TGTGCCAGCAGCTCCGGACAGTTCTACGAGCAGTACTTC CASSSGQFYEQYF
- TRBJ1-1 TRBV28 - TGTGCCAGCAGGGACTACACTGAAGCTTTCTTT CASRDYTEAFF
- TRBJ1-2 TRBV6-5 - TGTGCCAGCAGCCCTGGTGCGGACTATGGCTACACCTTC CASSPGADYGYTF
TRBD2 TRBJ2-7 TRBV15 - TGTGCCACCAGCAGAGATAAAGCGGGAGGGCAGGACGAGCAGTACTTC CATSRDKAGGQDEQYF
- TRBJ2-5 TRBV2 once TGTGCCAGCAGTTGGGGGCTCCAAGAGACCCAGTACTTC CASSWGLQETQYF
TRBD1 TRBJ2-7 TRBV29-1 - TGCAGCGGAACCGGGACAGACTACGAGCAGTACTTC CSGTGTDYEQYF
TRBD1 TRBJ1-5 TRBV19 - TGTGCCAGTAGTATACTCACAGGGGGATCAAGTCAGCCCCAGCATTTT CASSILTGGSSQPQHF
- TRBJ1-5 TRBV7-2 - TGTGCCAGCAGCGCCGGGGGGGGGAATCAGCCCCAGCATTTT CASSAGGGNQPQHF
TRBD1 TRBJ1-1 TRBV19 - TGTGCCAGCCGGGACAGGGCTAGGGCGGGGGGCACTGAAGCTTTCTTT CASRDRARAGGTEAFF
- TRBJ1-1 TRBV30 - TGTGCCTGGAACAGGCCCATGAACACTGAAGCTTTCTTT CAWNRPMNTEAFF
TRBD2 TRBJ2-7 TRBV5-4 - TGTGCCAGCAGCCTCGGGGGGAGCTCCTACGAGCAGTACTTC CASSLGGSSYEQYF
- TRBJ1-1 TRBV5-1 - TGCGCCAGCAGATTCGGAGGATCGATTGAAGCTTTCTTT CASRFGGSIEAFF
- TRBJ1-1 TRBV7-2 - TGTGCCAGCAGCAAGCAAGGAGGGAACGAAGCTTTCTTT CASSKQGGNEAFF
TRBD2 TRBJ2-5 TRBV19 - TGTGCCAGCACAGAGACTAGCGGGGGACGGGAGACCCAGTACTTC CASTETSGGRETQYF
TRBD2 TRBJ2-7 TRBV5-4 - TGTGCCAGCAGCTTGGGCGGGAGTGTCCACGAGCAGTACTTC CASSLGGSVHEQYF
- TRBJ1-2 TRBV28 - TGTGCCAGCAGTCAGTTAATGACAGCGCTCAACCCGCTTGGCTATGGCTACACCTTC CASSQLMTALNPLGYGYTF
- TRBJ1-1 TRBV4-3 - TGCGCCAGCAGCCTAGCCACCATGGGCACTGAAGCTTTCTTT CASSLATMGTEAFF
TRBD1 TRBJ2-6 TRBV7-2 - TGTGCCAGCAGCTTCACAGGGGATGGGGCCAACGTCCTGACTTTC CASSFTGDGANVLTF
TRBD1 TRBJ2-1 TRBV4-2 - TGTGCCAGCAGCCAAGAGGGGACAGGGATGGATGAGCAGTTCTTC CASSQEGTGMDEQFF
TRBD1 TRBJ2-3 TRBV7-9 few TGTGCCAGCAGTTTGGACAGGGGTGCAGATACGCAGTATTTT CASSLDRGADTQYF
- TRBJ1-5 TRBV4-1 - TGCGCCAGCAGCCAAGTTCTCAGGGCGCCCAATCAGCCCCAGCATTTT CASSQVLRAPNQPQHF
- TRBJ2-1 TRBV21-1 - TGTGCCAGCAGCAAAGGATACGGGAATACCTCCTACAATGAGCAGTTCTTC CASSKGYGNTSYNEQFF
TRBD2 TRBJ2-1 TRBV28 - TGTGCCAGCAGTTTAACGGCGGGAGTTTGGGATGAGCAGTTCTTC CASSLTAGVWDEQFF
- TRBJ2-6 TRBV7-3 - TGTGCCAGCAGCCTCGGTCATCTCTCTGGGGCCAACGTCCTGACTTTC CASSLGHLSGANVLTF
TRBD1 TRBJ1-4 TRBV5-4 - TGTGCCAGCAGCGCGGGACAGTCCGAGGCTAATGAAAAACTGTTTTTT CASSAGQSEANEKLFF
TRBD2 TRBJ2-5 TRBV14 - TGTGCCAGCAAGGGACTAGCGGTACAAGAGACCCAGTACTTC CASKGLAVQETQYF
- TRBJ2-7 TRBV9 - TGTGCCAGCAGCGCTTTGGGAGCGGAGGGTTACGAGCAGTACTTC CASSALGAEGYEQYF
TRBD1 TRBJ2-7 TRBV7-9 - TGTGCCAGCAGCTTAGGGGCCGGGACAGGGGCCTACGAGCAGTACTTC CASSLGAGTGAYEQYF
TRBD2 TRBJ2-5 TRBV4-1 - TGCGCCAGCAGCCATCCCGGACTAGCGGTGGGGACCCAGTACTTC CASSHPGLAVGTQYF
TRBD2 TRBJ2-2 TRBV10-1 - TGCGCCAGTCGAGCGGGAGGGCCCGGCGGGGAGCTGTTTTTT CASRAGGPGGELFF
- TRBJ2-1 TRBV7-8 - TGTGCCAGCAGCCCCTTGAGGGGGAGGGATAACAATGAGCAGTTCTTC CASSPLRGRDNNEQFF
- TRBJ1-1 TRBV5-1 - TGCGCCAGCCAATCTCGGGGGGCACAGGGTTGGGAGAACACTGAAGCTTTCTTT CASQSRGAQGWENTEAFF
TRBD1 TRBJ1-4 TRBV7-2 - TGTGCCAGCAGCCCAGGCAACAGGGGGCTCGGTGAAAAACTGTTTTTT CASSPGNRGLGEKLFF
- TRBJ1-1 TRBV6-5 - TGTGCCAGCAGGAGGGGGGGGGCGAACACTGAAGCTTTCTTT CASRRGGANTEAFF
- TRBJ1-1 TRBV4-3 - TGCGCCAGCAGCCAACCCCTCAGGGGCACTGAAGCTTTCTTT CASSQPLRGTEAFF
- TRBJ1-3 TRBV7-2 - TGTGCCAGCAGCTTAGATGGGCAGGGCTCGACCACCATATATTTT CASSLDGQGSTTIYF